The TCR beta chain described here comes from a study of T cell responses to AZD1222 COVID-19 vaccine. Study-level results: Once two AZD1222 doses were given, Spike-specific TCR breadth and depth went up.

This table comes from immunoSEQ multiplex PCR, and its TCRdb copy is limited to in-frame clones, with some not included. The sample contains some 64,000 clones, approximately 90% of which appear only once. With regard to this clone: Antigen specificity is unknown.

The source material was peripheral blood, sampled 28 days after the second dose of the MenACWY control vaccine. The origin of this receptor is an adult who received the MenACWY meningococcal vaccine as a control.

CDR3 amino acids: CAWSRLAGNLAGELFF. The DNA for the CDR3 is TGTGCCTGGAGCCGCCTAGCGGGAAATTTGGCCGGGGAGCTGTTTTTT. The rearrangement joins TRBV30 to TRBJ2-2, with TRBD2 matching over 9 bases. V dropped 3 bases and J dropped 6; count of bases not matched to a gene: 11. Germline loops: CDR1 GTSNPN, CDR2 SVGIG (reference sequence). The CDR3 is 16 amino acids.